What follows are 9 T cell receptor beta chains derived from one specimen sequenced in a study of blood T cell repertoires in COVID-19. Only in-frame clones appear in the TCRdb table, and some are missing; sequencing was by immunoSEQ multiplex PCR. The repertoire has roughly 80,000 clones, 75% to 90% of them found once; the top ten carry roughly 12%. Sequencing was done on a sample of peripheral blood. Source of these receptors: a human donor in a cohort sampled during active COVID-19.

This rearrangement joins TRBV4-2 to TRBJ1-3; D perhaps matches TRBD1 (5 bases). Between the trimmed V and J ends, which lost 2 bases and 8 bases, there was a span of 10 bases. Germline CDR1 LGHNA, CDR2 YNFKEQ. The CDR3 runs 13 residues. CDR3 in amino acids: CASSQLTGDTIYF. CDR3 bases: TGTGCCAGCAGCCAACTTACAGGCGACACCATATATTTT.

The CDR3 DNA is TGTGCCAGCAAAGATAACTCTCAATACGAGCAGTACTTC. It is translated as CASKDNSQYEQYF. This chain links TRBV6-5 with TRBJ2-7; D gene uncertain. CDR1 MNHEY and CDR2 SVGAGI come from the germline V gene. V lost 7 bases, J lost 4 bases, and 14 bases lay in between. The length of the CDR3 is 13 residues.

This chain connects TRBV3-1 (or the pseudogene TRBV3-2) to TRBJ2-7; D might be TRBD2 (6 bases). The CDR3 covers 14 residues. Deletions cut 6 bases from V and 0 bases from J, with 12 bases between. CDR1 and CDR2 from the germline V gene are LGHDT and YNNKEL (reference sequence). For the CDR3, the DNA is TGTGCCAGCAGTCGCATGGGGGGCTCCTACGAGCAGTACTTC. It translates to CASSRMGGSYEQYF.

This clone has only one observation. The chain combines TRBV25-1 with TRBJ2-7; 8 bases agree with TRBD1. The CDR3 is 13 residues long. The germline V gene has CDR1 MGHDK and CDR2 SYGVNS. J gave up 8 bases and V 6 bases, and 9 bases lay outside the gene matches. The CDR3 DNA follows: TGTGCCAGCAGGGCGACAGGGGACGGTAAGCAGTACTTC. Protein product: CASRATGDGKQYF.

This chain links TRBV5-1 with TRBJ1-6; 11 nucleotides agree with TRBD1. V lost 0 bases, J lost 6 bases, and 5 bases stayed unmatched. Germline V gives CDR1 SGHRS, CDR2 YFSETQ. The CDR3 is 17 amino acids. DNA for the CDR3: TGCGCCAGCAGCTTGGGGGACAGGGGGATAGTTAATTCACCCCTCCACTTT. It translates to CASSLGDRGIVNSPLHF.

The chain employs TRBV4-1 and TRBJ2-2; D is undetermined. Trimming removed 1 base at V and 5 bases at J, with 8 bases between. The CDR3 loop spans 14 amino acids. The germline V gene has CDR1 MGHRA and CDR2 YSYEKL. The CDR3, as DNA: TGCGCCAGCAGCCAAGGAGCCAGGACCGGGGAGCTGTTTTTT. The encoded protein is CASSQGARTGELFF.

The chain joins TRBV11-2 to TRBJ1-4, with D maybe TRBD1 (6 bases). The V end was cut by 0 bases, the J end by 7 bases, with 12 bases between. The CDR3 covers 15 residues. CDR1 and CDR2 from the germline V gene are SGHAT and FQNNGV. CDR3 coding DNA: TGTGCCAGCAGCTTAGACGGGGGGCGTTTTGAAAAACTGTTTTTT. Translated: CASSLDGGRFEKLFF. Together with reference TRBV11-2 and TRBJ1-4, the CDR3 gives the full variable domain: EAGVAQSPRYKIIEKRQSVAFWCNPISGHATLYWYQQILGQGPKLLIQFQNNGVVDDSQLPKDRFSAERLKGVDSTLKIQPAKLEDSAVYLCASSLDGGRFEKLFFGSGTQLSVL.

This chain links TRBV9 with TRBJ2-1, with a possible D match to TRBD1 (6 bases). Per the germline V gene, CDR1 is SGDLS and CDR2 is YYNGEE. Deletions cut 3 bases from V and 0 bases from J, with 10 bases between. This CDR3 region has 15 residues. The CDR3 bases are TGTGCCAGCAGCGCTCAGGGGAGCTCCTACAATGAGCAGTTCTTC. It is translated as CASSAQGSSYNEQFF.

The chain links TRBV7-7 to TRBJ2-5; D may be TRBD2 (5 bases). Germline lookup yields CDR1 SSHAT and CDR2 FNYEAQ (reference sequence). Trimming cost V 5 bases and J 1 base, with 14 bases left between them. The CDR3 is made up of 15 amino acids. The DNA for the CDR3 is TGTGCCAGCAGCGTAGGCCCGGGGAGCCAAGAGACCCAGTACTTC. Translation gives CASSVGPGSQETQYF.